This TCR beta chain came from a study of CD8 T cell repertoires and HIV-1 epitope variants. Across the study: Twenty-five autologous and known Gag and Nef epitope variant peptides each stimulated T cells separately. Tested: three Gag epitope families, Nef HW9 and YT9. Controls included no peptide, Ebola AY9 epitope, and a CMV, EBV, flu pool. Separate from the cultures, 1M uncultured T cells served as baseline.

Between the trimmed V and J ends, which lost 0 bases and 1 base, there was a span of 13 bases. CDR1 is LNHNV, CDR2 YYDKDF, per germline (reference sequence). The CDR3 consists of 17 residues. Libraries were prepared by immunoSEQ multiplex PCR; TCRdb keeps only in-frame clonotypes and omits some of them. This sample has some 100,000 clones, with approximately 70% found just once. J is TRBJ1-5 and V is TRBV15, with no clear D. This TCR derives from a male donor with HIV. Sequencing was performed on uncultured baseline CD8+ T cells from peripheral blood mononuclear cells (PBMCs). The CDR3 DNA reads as TGTGCCACCAGCAGAGATCCGGGGTCTATCAGCAATCAGCCCCAGCATTTT. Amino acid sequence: CATSRDPGSISNQPQHF.